This T cell receptor (beta chain) was identified during a study of blood T cell repertoires in COVID-19. Turning to the study itself: Italy, Spain and the United States were the sources of the convalescent and acute COVID-19 samples. PBMCs, B-cell-depleted T cells, or T cells were the source of the cDNA or gDNA that made up the material.

Germline-derived CDR1 and CDR2 are SNHLY and FYNNEI. This CDR3 has 14 residues. V shed 6 bases and J 1 base; nucleotides not matched to a gene: 3. Original handling: Nucleated cell counts were estimated from reference gene primer amplification. Profiling relied on immunoSEQ multiplex PCR, and the TCRdb table lists in-frame clones only, not all of them. V, J and clone size derive from that table, while D and trimming were established from the DNA sequence. Of about 210,000 clones listed, approximately 83% are singletons. This sequence originates from a woman between 40 and 55 years old with active or convalescent COVID-19. Sequencing was done on a sample of peripheral blood. The chain combines TRBV2 with TRBJ2-7; 10 bases agree with TRBD2. CDR3 sequence: CASREREGSYEQYF. As DNA, the CDR3 is TGTGCCAGCAGGGAGCGGGAGGGGTCCTACGAGCAGTACTTC.